This T cell receptor beta chain was captured in a study of graft-versus-host responses after intestinal transplantation. Across the whole study: All recipients were given anti-thymocyte globulin induction, and tacrolimus and steroids were then administered for around three years.

As to this clone: The antigen is unknown.

Broader study findings: GvH clone levels peaked in circulation, and this peak was associated with early post-transplant HvG declines. GvH clones occurred in recipient marrow; some first appeared in ileum or blood.

V was cut by 4 bases and J by 0 bases, with 13 bases left in between. The CDR3 contains 15 residues. Germline lookup yields CDR1 SGHAT and CDR2 FQNNGV. Assay used: immunoSEQ multiplex PCR; TCRdb lists only in-frame clones, some missing. Here the sample spans 40,000 to 55,000 clones, approximately 84% being singletons. The receptor was derived from a human donor who was the organ donor for an intestinal transplant. The chain uses TRBV11-2 and TRBJ2-7; D may be TRBD1 or TRBD2 (5 bases each). The sample here was unstimulated CD4+ T cells sorted from spleen or lymph node cells, taken before transplant. CDR3 sequence (DNA): TGTGCCAGCAGCTCATGGGGGACGGCCTCCTACGAGCAGTACTTC. It yields the protein CASSSWGTASYEQYF.